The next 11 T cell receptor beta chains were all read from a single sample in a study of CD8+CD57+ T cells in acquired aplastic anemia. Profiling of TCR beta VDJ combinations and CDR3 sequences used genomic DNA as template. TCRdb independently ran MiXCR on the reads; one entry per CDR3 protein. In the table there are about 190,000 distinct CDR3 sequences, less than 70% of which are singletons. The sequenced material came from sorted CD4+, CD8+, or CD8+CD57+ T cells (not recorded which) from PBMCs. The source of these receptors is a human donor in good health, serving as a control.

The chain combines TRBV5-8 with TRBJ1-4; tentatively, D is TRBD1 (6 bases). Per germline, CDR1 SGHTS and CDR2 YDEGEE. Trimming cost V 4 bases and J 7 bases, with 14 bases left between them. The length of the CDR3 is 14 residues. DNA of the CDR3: TGTGCCAGCAGCCTCACACAGGGTTTTGAAAAACTGTTTTTT. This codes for CASSLTQGFEKLFF.

As DNA, the CDR3 is TGCGCCAGCAGGCCGCTCCTAGCGGGAGCCGGCGAGCAGTACTTC. Translated: CASRPLLAGAGEQYF. The rearrangement links TRBV5-1 to TRBJ2-7; 10 nucleotides match TRBD2. The germline gives CDR1 SGHRS, CDR2 YFSETQ. The length of the CDR3 is 15 residues. V gave up 5 bases and J gave up 6 bases; unmatched junction bases: 11.

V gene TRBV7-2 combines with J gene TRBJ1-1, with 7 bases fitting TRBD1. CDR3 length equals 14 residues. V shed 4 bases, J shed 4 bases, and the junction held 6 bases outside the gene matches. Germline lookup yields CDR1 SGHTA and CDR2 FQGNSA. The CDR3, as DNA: TGTGCCAGCAGCTCCTACCAGGGGGGCACTGAAGCTTTCTTT. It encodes CASSSYQGGTEAFF.

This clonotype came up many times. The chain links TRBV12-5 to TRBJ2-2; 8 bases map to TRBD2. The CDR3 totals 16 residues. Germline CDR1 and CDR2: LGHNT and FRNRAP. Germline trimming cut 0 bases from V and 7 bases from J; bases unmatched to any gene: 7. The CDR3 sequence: CASGLVAGGANGELFF. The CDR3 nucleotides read TGTGCTAGTGGTTTGGTGGCGGGGGGCGCTAACGGGGAGCTGTTTTTT.

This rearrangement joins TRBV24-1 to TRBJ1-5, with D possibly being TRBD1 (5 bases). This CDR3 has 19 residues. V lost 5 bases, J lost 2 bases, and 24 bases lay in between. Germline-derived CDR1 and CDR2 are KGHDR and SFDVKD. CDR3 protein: CATSVRVGGGVMGNQPQHF. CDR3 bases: TGTGCCACCAGTGTCAGGGTGGGGGGGGGGGTTATGGGCAATCAGCCCCAGCATTTT.

CDR3 residues: CASSLSDSNQPQHF. CDR3 in DNA: TGTGCCAGCAGTTTATCGGATAGCAATCAGCCCCAGCATTTT. The rearrangement links TRBV28 to TRBJ1-5, with no clear D. Looked up from germline, CDR1 is MDHEN and CDR2 is SYDVKM. CDR3 length: 14 amino acids. The V end was cut by 1 base, the J end by 0 bases, with 4 bases between. The full variable domain, rest sourced from reference TRBV28 and TRBJ1-5, is DVKVTQSSRYLVKRTGEKVFLECVQDMDHENMFWYRQDPGLGLRLIYFSYDVKMKEKGDIPEGYSVSREKKERFSLILESASTNQTSMYLCASSLSDSNQPQHFGDGTRLSIL.

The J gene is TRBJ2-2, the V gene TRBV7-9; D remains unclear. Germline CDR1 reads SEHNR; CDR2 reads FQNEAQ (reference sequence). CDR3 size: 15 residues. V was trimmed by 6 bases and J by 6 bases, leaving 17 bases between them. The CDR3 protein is CASSDNGQASGELFF. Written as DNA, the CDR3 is TGTGCCAGCAGTGACAACGGCCAAGCGTCCGGGGAGCTGTTTTTT.

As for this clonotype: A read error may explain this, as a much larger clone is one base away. CDR3 DNA sequence: TGCAGTGCTGGAGATCCGGCAGGGACCAATAATCAGCCCCAGCATTTT. This codes for CSAGDPAGTNNQPQHF. This chain uses TRBV20-1 with TRBJ1-5; D is possibly TRBD1 (5 bases). This CDR3 comprises 16 residues. Germline CDR1 DFQATT, CDR2 SNEGSKA (reference sequence).

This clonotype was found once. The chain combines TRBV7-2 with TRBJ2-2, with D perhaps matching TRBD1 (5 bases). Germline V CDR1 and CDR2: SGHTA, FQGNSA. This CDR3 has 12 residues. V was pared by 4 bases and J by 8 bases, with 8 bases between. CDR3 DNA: TGTGCCAGCAGCTCGTGGACAGGGGAGCTGTTTTTT. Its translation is CASSSWTGELFF.

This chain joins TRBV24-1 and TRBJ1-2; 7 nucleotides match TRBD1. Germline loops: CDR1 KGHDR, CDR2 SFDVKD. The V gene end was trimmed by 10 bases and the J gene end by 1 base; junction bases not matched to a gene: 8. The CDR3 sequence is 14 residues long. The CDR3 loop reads CATSTGTDNYGYTF. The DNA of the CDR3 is TGTGCCACGAGTACAGGGACAGATAACTATGGCTACACCTTC.

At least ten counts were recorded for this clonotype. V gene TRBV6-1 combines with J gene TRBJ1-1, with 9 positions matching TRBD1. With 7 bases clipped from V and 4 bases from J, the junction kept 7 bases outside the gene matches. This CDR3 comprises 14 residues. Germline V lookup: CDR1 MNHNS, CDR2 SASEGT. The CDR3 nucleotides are TGTGCCAGCACTAGGGACAGGGATTTCACTGAAGCTTTCTTT. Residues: CASTRDRDFTEAFF.